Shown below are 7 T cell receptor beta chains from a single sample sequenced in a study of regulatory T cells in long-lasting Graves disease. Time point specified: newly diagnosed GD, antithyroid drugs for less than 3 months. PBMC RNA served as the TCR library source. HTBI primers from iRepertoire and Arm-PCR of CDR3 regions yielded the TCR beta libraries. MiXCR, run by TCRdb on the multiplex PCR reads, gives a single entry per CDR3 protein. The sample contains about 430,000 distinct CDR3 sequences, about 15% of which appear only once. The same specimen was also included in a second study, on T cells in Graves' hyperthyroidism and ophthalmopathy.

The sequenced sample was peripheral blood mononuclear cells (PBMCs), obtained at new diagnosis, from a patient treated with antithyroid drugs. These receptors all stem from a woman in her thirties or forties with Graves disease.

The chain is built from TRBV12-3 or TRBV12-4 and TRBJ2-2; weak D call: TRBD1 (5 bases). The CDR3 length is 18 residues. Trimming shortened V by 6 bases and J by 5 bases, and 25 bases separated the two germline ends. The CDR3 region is CASSHDPFVGARTGELFF. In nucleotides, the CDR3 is TGTGCCAGCAGCCACGACCCTTTTGTAGGGGCGAGAACCGGGGAGCTGTTTTTT.

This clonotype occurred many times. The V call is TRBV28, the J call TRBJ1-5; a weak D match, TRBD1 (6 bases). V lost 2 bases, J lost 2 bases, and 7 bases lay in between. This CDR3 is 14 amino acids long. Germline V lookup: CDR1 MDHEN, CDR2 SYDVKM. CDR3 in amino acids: CASSLGGRNQPQHF. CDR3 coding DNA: TGTGCCAGCAGTTTAGGGGGCCGCAATCAGCCCCAGCATTTT. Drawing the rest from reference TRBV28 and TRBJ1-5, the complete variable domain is DVKVTQSSRYLVKRTGEKVFLECVQDMDHENMFWYRQDPGLGLRLIYFSYDVKMKEKGDIPEGYSVSREKKERFSLILESASTNQTSMYLCASSLGGRNQPQHFGDGTRLSIL.

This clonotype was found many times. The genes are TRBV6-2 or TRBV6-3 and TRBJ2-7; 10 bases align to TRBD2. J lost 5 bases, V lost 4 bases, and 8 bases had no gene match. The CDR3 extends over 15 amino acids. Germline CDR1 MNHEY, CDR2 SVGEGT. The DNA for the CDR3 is TGTGCCAGCAGTTTGAAGCGGGAGGGCCGTAACGAGCAGTACTTC. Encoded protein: CASSLKREGRNEQYF.

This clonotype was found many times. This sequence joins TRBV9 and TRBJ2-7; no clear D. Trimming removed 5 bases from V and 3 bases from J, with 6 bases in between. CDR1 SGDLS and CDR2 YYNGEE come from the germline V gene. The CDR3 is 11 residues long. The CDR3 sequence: CASRGCYEQYF. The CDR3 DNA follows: TGTGCCAGCAGGGGCTGCTACGAGCAGTACTTC.

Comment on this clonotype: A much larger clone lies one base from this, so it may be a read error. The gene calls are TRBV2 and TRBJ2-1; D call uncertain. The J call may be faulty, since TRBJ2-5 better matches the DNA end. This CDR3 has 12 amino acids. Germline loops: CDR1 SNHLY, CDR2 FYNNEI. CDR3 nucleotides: TGTGCCAGCAGTGAAGCGAGGGAGACCCAGTACTTC. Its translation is CASSEARETQYF.

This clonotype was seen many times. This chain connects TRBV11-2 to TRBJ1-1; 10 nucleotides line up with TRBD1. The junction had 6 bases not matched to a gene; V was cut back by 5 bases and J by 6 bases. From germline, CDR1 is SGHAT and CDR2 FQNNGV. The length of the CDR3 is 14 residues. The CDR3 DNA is TGTGCCAGCAGCAAGGGACAGGGGAGGGCTGAAGCTTTCTTT. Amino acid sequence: CASSKGQGRAEAFF.

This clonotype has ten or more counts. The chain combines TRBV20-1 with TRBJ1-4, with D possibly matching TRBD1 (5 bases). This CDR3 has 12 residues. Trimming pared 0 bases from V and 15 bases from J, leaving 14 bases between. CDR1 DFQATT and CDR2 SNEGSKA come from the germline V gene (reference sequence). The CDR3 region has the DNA TGCAGTGCTAGAGATCCCCAGGGAATGTTGTTTTTT. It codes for CSARDPQGMLFF.